Listed here are 30 T cell receptor beta chains from one sample, sequenced in a study of Tregs in tolerant kidney transplant recipients. Clones were read by immunoSEQ multiplex PCR, and TCRdb kept only the in-frame ones, dropping some. The sample consists of approximately 67,000 clones, over 85% of them appearing once. This specimen was CD8+ T cells from blood, taken before the transplant. All receptors come from a human donor who received a combined kidney and bone marrow transplant.

The gene calls are TRBV7-9 and TRBJ2-7; 8 bases match TRBD2. The CDR3 sequence is 15 residues long. The germline CDR1 and CDR2 sequences are SEHNR and FQNEAQ (reference sequence). The V segment lost 3 bases and the J segment 0 bases; nucleotides outside the gene matches: 4. The CDR3 region is CASSFESGSSYEQYF. DNA for the CDR3: TGTGCCAGCAGCTTCGAAAGCGGGAGCTCCTACGAGCAGTACTTC.

The chain has TRBV7-9 and TRBJ2-3, with D maybe TRBD2 (6 bases). Germline loops: CDR1 SEHNR, CDR2 FQNEAQ (reference sequence). The CDR3 runs 16 residues. V lost 1 base and J 3 bases, leaving 14 bases between the germline ends. The CDR3 here is CASSLGLWEATDTQYF. DNA for the CDR3: TGTGCCAGCAGCTTAGGTTTGTGGGAGGCGACAGATACGCAGTATTTT.

V is TRBV13 and J is TRBJ2-1, with D possibly TRBD2 on 5 matching bases. Germline CDR1 reads PRHDT; CDR2 reads FYEKMQ (reference sequence). The V and J ends lost 8 bases and 0 bases respectively, with 8 bases between them. This CDR3 comprises 13 residues. The CDR3 DNA is TGTGCCAGCCAGCGGCTCTCCTACAATGAGCAGTTCTTC. Protein sequence: CASQRLSYNEQFF.

V and J are TRBV5-6 and TRBJ2-5, with 7 bases identical to TRBD1. The CDR3 runs 15 residues. Germline CDR1 SGHDT, CDR2 YYEEEE. V was clipped by 4 bases and J by 0 bases; unmatched bases: 6. The CDR3 sequence: CASSLARGYQETQYF. The CDR3, as DNA: TGTGCCAGCAGCCTCGCCAGGGGGTACCAAGAGACCCAGTACTTC.

This rearrangement joins TRBV5-8 to TRBJ2-5, with TRBD2 matching 7 bases. Germline CDR1 SGHTS, CDR2 YDEGEE. The CDR3 sequence is 14 residues long. V gave up 7 bases and J gave up 5 bases; unmatched junction bases: 11. The CDR3: CASGEGRWGETQYF. In nucleotides, the CDR3 is TGTGCCAGCGGGGAGGGACGATGGGGCGAGACCCAGTACTTC.

This chain connects TRBV9 to TRBJ2-1; D is possibly TRBD1 (6 bases). CDR1 is SGDLS, CDR2 YYNGEE, per germline. CDR3 length: 14 amino acids. V was clipped by 0 bases and J by 12 bases, with 16 bases between them. For the CDR3, the DNA is TGTGCCAGCAGCGTAGGAGGGGAACAGGGTGGGCAGTTCTTC. Its translation: CASSVGGEQGGQFF.

The chain has TRBV5-1 and TRBJ2-1; possible D gene TRBD1, 6 bases. V was shortened by 4 bases and J by 10 bases, with 12 bases between the two germline ends. Germline V CDR1 and CDR2: SGHRS, YFSETQ. The CDR3 has 12 residues. The CDR3 DNA reads TGCGCCAGCAGCGGTGACAGGCTCGAGCAGTTCTTC. As protein: CASSGDRLEQFF.

The V call is TRBV4-3, the J call TRBJ2-1; TRBD1 agrees at 7 bases. The germline CDR1 and CDR2 sequences are LGHNA and YSLEER. With 1 base clipped from V and 6 bases from J, the junction kept 6 bases outside the gene matches. The CDR3 consists of 15 residues. The CDR3 nucleotides read TGCGCCAGCAGCCAAGTAACAGGGGTGGGCAATGAGCAGTTCTTC. Translated: CASSQVTGVGNEQFF.

Points on this clone: This CDR3 is missing its conserved last phenylalanine or tryptophan, likely due to a read error. The DNA is omitted, as the CDR3 cannot be located on it reliably, and the CDR3 follows TCRdb's listing. The CDR3 here is CAWSVLRLQL. The rearrangement uses TRBV30 and TRBJ2-3; the table's D call TRBD2 went unverified against the DNA. Inclusive of both ends, the CDR3 amounts to 10 amino acids. The germline gives CDR1 GTSNPN, CDR2 SVGIG (reference sequence).

The chain joins TRBV15 to TRBJ2-3, with D unclear. V was pared by 0 bases and J by 4 bases, with 8 bases between. CDR1 is LNHNV and CDR2 is YYDKDF in the germline V gene (reference sequence). The CDR3 is made up of 14 amino acids. CDR3 bases: TGTGCCACCAGCAGAGATATGTATGCAGATACGCAGTATTTT. This gives the protein CATSRDMYADTQYF.

This chain joins TRBV13 and TRBJ1-1, with D maybe TRBD1 (5 bases). V was pared by 3 bases and J by 0 bases, with 11 bases between. The CDR3 is made up of 15 amino acids. Germline-derived CDR1 and CDR2 are PRHDT and FYEKMQ (reference sequence). The chain's CDR3 is CASSLGLGVNTEAFF. The CDR3 DNA reads as TGTGCCAGCAGCTTGGGGTTAGGGGTGAACACTGAAGCTTTCTTT. The whole variable domain, remainder taken from reference TRBV13 and TRBJ1-1, is AAGVIQSPRHLIKEKRETATLKCYPIPRHDTVYWYQQGPGQDPQFLISFYEKMQSDKGSIPDRFSAQQFSDYHSELNMSSLELGDSALYFCASSLGLGVNTEAFFGQGTRLTVV.

The chain combines TRBV27 with TRBJ2-7; D might be TRBD2 (6 bases). This CDR3 is 13 amino acids long. Germline CDR1 MNHEY, CDR2 SMNVEV (reference sequence). Trimming left V 3 bases short and J 3 bases short, with 9 bases between. The CDR3 here is CASSLGTFYEQYF. In DNA, the CDR3 is TGTGCCAGCAGTTTGGGGACTTTCTACGAGCAGTACTTC.

The J gene is TRBJ2-7, the V gene TRBV4-2, with 8 bases aligning to TRBD2. Per germline, CDR1 LGHNA and CDR2 YNFKEQ. The CDR3 covers 14 residues. After removal of 0 bases from V and 3 bases from J, the junction contained 1 base not matched to a gene. The CDR3 sequence is CASSQDGGGYEQYF. For the CDR3, the DNA is TGTGCCAGCAGCCAAGACGGGGGGGGCTACGAGCAGTACTTC.

The chain recombines TRBV9 with TRBJ1-2; D gene unclear. Germline assignment: CDR1 SGDLS and CDR2 YYNGEE. The V end lost 0 bases, the J end lost 0 bases, and 9 bases lay between the germline ends. The CDR3 is 15 amino acids. The CDR3 protein is CASSVAGVPNYGYTF. Written as DNA, the CDR3 is TGTGCCAGCAGCGTAGCGGGAGTCCCTAACTATGGCTACACCTTC.

This clone was counted once. V gene TRBV5-6 combines with J gene TRBJ1-5; 10 bases are a match to TRBD1. Trimming cost V 2 bases and J 3 bases; bases outside gene matches: 5. CDR3 size: 16 residues. The germline gives CDR1 SGHDT, CDR2 YYEEEE. Here the CDR3 DNA reads TGTGCCAGCAGCTTTGGTGGGACAGGGGCCAATCAGCCCCAGCATTTT. Translated, it gives CASSFGGTGANQPQHF.

The chain carries TRBV4-2 and TRBJ2-7, with D unresolved. Trimming removed 2 bases from V and 3 bases from J, with 8 bases in between. The CDR3 covers 13 residues. Germline V gene sequence: CDR1 LGHNA, CDR2 YNFKEQ. CDR3 residues: CASSQSRNYEQYF. The CDR3 DNA reads as TGTGCCAGCAGCCAATCGAGAAACTACGAGCAGTACTTC.

The chain carries TRBV27 and TRBJ1-4, with D perhaps TRBD1 (5 bases). V lost 3 bases to trimming and J lost 8 bases, with 7 bases between them. This CDR3 contains 12 residues. Per the germline V gene, CDR1 is MNHEY and CDR2 is SMNVEV (reference sequence). DNA for the CDR3: TGTGCCAGCAGTTTCACAGGAGAAAAACTGTTTTTT. Translation gives CASSFTGEKLFF.

Details on this clone: The junction shows a germline mismatch at one end, possibly a read error. The rearrangement links TRBV6-5 to TRBJ1-6, with D hard to call. Germline-derived CDR1 and CDR2 are MNHEY and SVGAGI. This CDR3 is built from 14 residues. The CDR3 spells CASSYSSYNSPLHF. As DNA, the CDR3 is TGTGCCAGCAGTTACTCCTCCTATAATTCCCCCCTCCACTTT.

The gene calls are TRBV7-8 and TRBJ2-5, with 15 bases fitting TRBD2. The CDR3 covers 16 residues. After removal of 6 bases from V and 5 bases from J, the junction contained 7 bases not matched to a gene. Germline CDR1 is SGHVS and CDR2 is FQNEAQ. In DNA form, the CDR3 reads TGTGCCAGCAGTAAAGGACTAGCGGGGGGGCAGGAGACCCAGTACTTC. Translating gives CASSKGLAGGQETQYF.

The chain recombines TRBV5-1 with TRBJ1-1, with D perhaps TRBD1 (5 bases). The germline V and J ends were trimmed by 0 bases and 0 bases, with 6 bases remaining between them. The length of the CDR3 is 14 residues. Germline values: CDR1 SGHRS, CDR2 YFSETQ. The chain's CDR3 is CASSLGQMNTEAFF. The CDR3, as DNA: TGCGCCAGCAGCTTGGGACAGATGAACACTGAAGCTTTCTTT. Together with reference TRBV5-1 and TRBJ1-1, the CDR3 gives the full variable domain: KAGVTQTPRYLIKTRGQQVTLSCSPISGHRSVSWYQQTPGQGLQFLFEYFSETQRNKGNFPGRFSGRQFSNSRSEMNVSTLELGDSALYLCASSLGQMNTEAFFGQGTRLTVV.

V is TRBV13 and J is TRBJ1-1, with 7 bases aligning to TRBD1. V gave up 5 bases and J gave up 0 bases; unmatched junction bases: 6. The CDR3 covers 15 residues. CDR1 is PRHDT and CDR2 is FYEKMQ in the germline V gene (reference sequence). The CDR3 nucleotides read TGTGCCAGCAGCCCGAACAGGGGTTTGAACACTGAAGCTTTCTTT. This translates into CASSPNRGLNTEAFF.

The table lists this clone with a count of one. DNA for the CDR3: TGTGCCAGCATAAGACATCGGGACAGGGAAAATGAAAAACTGTTTTTT. Translated, it gives CASIRHRDRENEKLFF. The chain joins TRBV27 to TRBJ1-4; 9 bases align to TRBD1. The CDR3 consists of 16 residues. V trimming: 7 bases; J trimming: 5 bases; junction bases outside the gene matches: 11. Germline CDR1 is MNHEY and CDR2 is SMNVEV (reference sequence).

This clone appeared a single time. V and J are TRBV18 and TRBJ2-7; the match to TRBD2 covers 7 bases. Per germline, CDR1 KGHSH and CDR2 LQKENI. The CDR3 sequence is 13 residues long. V shed 6 bases and J 2 bases; nucleotides not matched to a gene: 4. The CDR3 sequence is CASSSAGAYEQYF. The CDR3 DNA reads TGTGCCAGCTCTTCGGCGGGGGCCTACGAGCAGTACTTC.

The chain recombines TRBV13 with TRBJ2-1; 9 bases are a match to TRBD2. The CDR3 covers 15 residues. The V and J ends lost 4 bases and 3 bases, in that order; junction bases with no gene match: 4. Germline V lookup: CDR1 PRHDT, CDR2 FYEKMQ (reference sequence). CDR3 region: CASSSGREGYNEQFF. CDR3 in DNA: TGTGCCAGCAGCTCGGGGCGGGAGGGCTACAATGAGCAGTTCTTC.

V usage is TRBV5-1 and J usage is TRBJ2-7; TRBD1 matches at 7 bases. Per the germline V gene, CDR1 is SGHRS and CDR2 is YFSETQ. Trimming cost V 3 bases and J 2 bases; bases outside gene matches: 11. The CDR3 runs to 16 residues. Here the CDR3 DNA reads TGCGCCAGCAGCTCAAGTGGACAGGTAGCCACCTACGAGCAGTACTTC. This codes for CASSSSGQVATYEQYF.

The chain employs TRBV10-3 and TRBJ2-5; 8 nucleotides line up with TRBD1. The assigned J gene may be wrong: the sequence end matches TRBJ2-7 better. The CDR3 covers 15 residues. The V gene's germline CDR1 is ENHRY and CDR2 SYGVKD. DNA of the CDR3: TGTGCCATCAGGGCCCCCGGACAGGGATCCTACGAGCAGTACTTC. Its translation: CAIRAPGQGSYEQYF.

The CDR3 region has the DNA TGTGCCAGCAGCTCCGCTCTAGCGGGGTCCTACAATGAGCAGTTCTTC. It translates to CASSSALAGSYNEQFF. The chain is built from TRBV9 and TRBJ2-1, with 9 bases aligning to TRBD2. The CDR3 runs to 16 residues. V trimming: 4 bases; J trimming: 1 base; junction bases outside the gene matches: 6. Germline loops: CDR1 SGDLS, CDR2 YYNGEE. Using reference TRBV9 and TRBJ2-1 for the parts outside the CDR3, the full variable domain is DSGVTQTPKHLITATGQRVTLRCSPRSGDLSVYWYQQSLDQGLQFLIQYYNGEERAKGNILERFSAQQFPDLHSELNLSSLELGDSALYFCASSSALAGSYNEQFFGPGTRLTVL.

The rearrangement joins TRBV19 to TRBJ2-1; 11 positions agree with TRBD2. This CDR3 is built from 15 residues. The J segment lost 3 bases and the V segment lost 5 bases, leaving 3 bases of the junction unmatched. The germline V gene has CDR1 LNHDA and CDR2 SQIVND (reference sequence). The DNA for the CDR3 is TGTGCCAGTAGTGTGACTAGCGGGGTCTACAATGAGCAGTTCTTC. This translates into CASSVTSGVYNEQFF.

The chain carries TRBV14 and TRBJ1-1; 7 bases are shared with TRBD1. Per germline, CDR1 SGHDN and CDR2 FVKESK. This CDR3 has 17 residues. With V trimmed by 3 bases and J by 3 bases, 13 bases remained unmatched. The CDR3 reads CASSQRFSQGWDTEAFF. Here the CDR3 DNA reads TGTGCCAGCAGCCAGAGATTCTCACAGGGGTGGGACACTGAAGCTTTCTTT.

The CDR3 protein is CASSLSPGSYNEQFF. The CDR3 DNA reads as TGTGCCAGCAGCTTATCTCCGGGATCGTACAATGAGCAGTTCTTC. The chain combines TRBV7-3 with TRBJ2-1, with a tentative D call TRBD2 (5 bases). The CDR3 spans 15 residues. The V end lost 2 bases, the J end lost 4 bases, and 12 bases lay between the germline ends. Germline values: CDR1 SGHTA, CDR2 FQGTGA.